This T cell receptor beta chain was profiled in a study of Ad26.COV2.S vaccination and SARS-CoV-2 variants. The wider study: Intramuscularly, Ad26.COV2.S was given either once or twice, 56 days apart.

Overall study findings and caveats: Reportedly, spike-specific CD8+ and CD4+ T cell responses achieved substantial breadth once vaccination had taken place. There was a possibility that the TCR breadth and depth analyses underestimated total T cell responses.

TCRdb's copy holds only in-frame clones and misses some; the assay was immunoSEQ multiplex PCR. The data contain almost 400,000 clones, about 91% of them singletons. The V and J ends lost 10 bases and 0 bases respectively, with 7 bases between them. The CDR3 spans 13 residues. Germline CDR1 ENHRY, CDR2 SYGVKD. Treatment described: around 19 received Ad26.COV2.S at low or high dose, single or two shots; roughly five received placebo; per-sample allocation not given. Specimens were obtained on day 63 following the first vaccine or placebo injection. The shot given was an Ad26 vector that makes Wuhan-strain SARS-CoV-2 spike. On this clone: Its specificity is not known.

Sequenced here: peripheral blood, sampled in a trial of Ad26.COV2.S vaccine versus placebo. This TCR derives from a person between 18 and 59 years old who received the Ad26.COV2.S COVID-19 vaccine or a placebo. This chain uses TRBV10-3 with TRBJ2-6; the D is unclear. The CDR3 sequence is CATLSSGANVLTF. Written as DNA, the CDR3 is TGTGCCACCCTTAGCTCTGGGGCCAACGTCCTGACTTTC.